This T cell receptor beta chain was captured by sequencing in a study of radiotherapy plus CTLA-4 blockade in lung cancer. Across the study: Among enrolled patients, under 20% responded and around 30% achieved disease control.

Enrolled patients, whose metastatic non-small-cell lung cancer was chemo-refractory, received focal radiation plus CTLA-4 blockade with ipilimumab. Only in-frame clones appear in the TCRdb table, and some are missing; sequencing was by immunoSEQ multiplex PCR. The sample includes approximately 60,000 clones, about 72% seen only once; the top ten take 4% to 5.5%. Broader study findings: Peripheral blood showed expansion of tumor-derived TCR clones after radiotherapy and ipilimumab.

The CDR3 is 15 residues long. The germline gives CDR1 GTSNPN, CDR2 SVGIG (reference sequence). V was pared by 0 bases and J by 5 bases, with 14 bases between. Remarks on this clone: Its target is not known.

The specimen was peripheral blood, collected from a patient treated with radiotherapy plus ipilimumab. The gene calls are TRBV30 and TRBJ1-3; D is perhaps TRBD1 (5 bases). This receptor was identified in a human donor with non-small cell lung cancer who had a complete response to radiotherapy plus ipilimumab. The CDR3 region has the DNA TGTGCCTGGAGTGTCCCCCGGGGGAATAGAAACACCATATATTTT. This translates into CAWSVPRGNRNTIYF.